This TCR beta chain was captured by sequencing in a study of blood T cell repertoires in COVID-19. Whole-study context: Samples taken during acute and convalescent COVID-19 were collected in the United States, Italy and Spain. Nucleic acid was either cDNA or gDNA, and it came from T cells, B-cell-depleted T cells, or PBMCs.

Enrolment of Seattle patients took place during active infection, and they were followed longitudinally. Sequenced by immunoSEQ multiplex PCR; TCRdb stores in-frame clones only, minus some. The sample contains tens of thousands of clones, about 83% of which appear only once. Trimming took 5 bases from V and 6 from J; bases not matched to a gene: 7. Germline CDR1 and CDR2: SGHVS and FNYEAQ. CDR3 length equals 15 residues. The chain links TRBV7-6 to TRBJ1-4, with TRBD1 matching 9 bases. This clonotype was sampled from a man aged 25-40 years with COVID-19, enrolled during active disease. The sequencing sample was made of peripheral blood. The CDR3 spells CASSRLGQGHEKLFF. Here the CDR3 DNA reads TGTGCCAGCAGCCGATTGGGACAGGGACATGAAAAACTGTTTTTT. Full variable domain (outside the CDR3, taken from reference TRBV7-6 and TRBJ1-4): GAGVSQSPRYKVTKRGQDVALRCDPISGHVSLYWYRQALGQGPEFLTYFNYEAQQDKSGLPNDRFSAERPEGSISTLTIQRTEQRDSAMYRCASSRLGQGHEKLFFGSGTQLSVL.